The 26 T cell receptor beta chains below all came from one sample that was sequenced in a study of cytomegalovirus exposure and HLA in healthy donors. TCRdb keeps only in-frame clones here, not all; method: immunoSEQ multiplex PCR. The sample has under 200,000 clones, 70% to 90% seen once. The source material was PBMCs. All receptors come from a woman younger than 45 in good health and CMV-seronegative.

This sequence joins TRBV5-6 and TRBJ2-5; D is possibly TRBD1 or TRBD2 (5 bases each). Germline V lookup: CDR1 SGHDT, CDR2 YYEEEE. Trimming stripped 4 bases from V and 3 bases from J, with 13 bases between. The length of the CDR3 is 14 residues. DNA for the CDR3: TGTGCCAGCAGCACGGGACCCCGGGAAGAGACCCAGTACTTC. This sequence encodes CASSTGPREETQYF. Filled out from reference TRBV5-6 and TRBJ2-5, the complete variable domain reads DAGVTQSPTHLIKTRGQQVTLRCSPKSGHDTVSWYQQALGQGPQFIFQYYEEEERQRGNFPDRFSGHQFPNYSSELNVNALLLGDSALYLCASSTGPREETQYFGPGTRLLVL.

In its sample, this clone was seen a few times. Additional DNA sequences in this sample encode the identical CDR3. The chain links TRBV9 to TRBJ1-3; 7 bases match TRBD1. Germline trimming cut 4 bases from V and 4 bases from J; bases unmatched to any gene: 5. Looked up from germline, CDR1 is SGDLS and CDR2 is YYNGEE. The CDR3 has 14 residues. For the CDR3, the DNA is TGTGCCAGCAGCCCACGGGACAGCGGAAACACCATATATTTT. Residues: CASSPRDSGNTIYF.

Only a few counts were recorded for this clone. This chain connects TRBV6-4 to TRBJ2-1; D uncertain. CDR3 length: 15 residues. The germline V gene encodes CDR1 MRHNA and CDR2 SNTAGT. V was cut by 2 bases and J by 5 bases, with 13 bases left in between. The CDR3 DNA is TGTGCCAGCAGTGACCTTACCGGAGCACACAATGAGCAGTTCTTC. Translation gives CASSDLTGAHNEQFF.

The sample holds many counts of this clone. This sequence joins TRBV20-1 and TRBJ1-1, with D unclear. CDR1 and CDR2 from the germline V gene are DFQATT and SNEGSKA (reference sequence). The CDR3 is made up of 11 amino acids. V was clipped by 7 bases and J by 4 bases, with 10 bases between them. The CDR3 spells CSVETGTEAFF. The CDR3 DNA reads TGCAGTGTGGAGACTGGCACTGAAGCTTTCTTT.

J is TRBJ1-6 and V is TRBV5-1; D is unresolved. The length of the CDR3 is 14 residues. In germline, CDR1 is SGHRS, CDR2 YFSETQ. Deletions cut 0 bases from V and 7 bases from J, with 8 bases between. CDR3: CASSLVGGNSPLHF. The DNA of the CDR3 is TGCGCCAGCAGCTTGGTGGGCGGCAATTCACCCCTCCACTTT.

This rearrangement joins TRBV19 to TRBJ2-1; the match to TRBD2 covers 7 bases. Trimming cost V 1 base and J 5 bases; bases outside gene matches: 8. The CDR3 runs to 16 residues. Germline V gives CDR1 LNHDA, CDR2 SQIVND (reference sequence). CDR3 sequence: CASSIGRAGIDNEQFF. Here the CDR3 DNA reads TGTGCCAGTAGTATAGGAAGAGCGGGAATCGACAATGAGCAGTTCTTC.

The V and J genes are TRBV6-5 and TRBJ2-1, with TRBD2 as a possible D gene (5 bases). This CDR3 is 15 amino acids long. V gave up 1 base and J gave up 1 base, with 8 bases separating them. Germline-derived CDR1 and CDR2 are MNHEY and SVGAGI. The CDR3 DNA sequence: TGTGCCAGCAGTTACTTCGGGAAATCCTACAATGAGCAGTTCTTC. Amino acid sequence: CASSYFGKSYNEQFF.

This clone was seen once. This sequence joins TRBV7-3 and TRBJ2-6; D ambiguous. Per germline, CDR1 SGHTA and CDR2 FQGTGA. Trimming took off 5 bases at V and 0 bases at J, with 2 bases between the two ends. The CDR3 runs 13 residues. The CDR3 spells CASSASGANVLTF. The CDR3 coding sequence is TGTGCCAGCAGCGCCTCTGGGGCCAACGTCCTGACTTTC.

The V gene is TRBV7-9, the J gene TRBJ1-1; D might be TRBD1 (5 bases). Germline CDR1 reads SEHNR; CDR2 reads FQNEAQ (reference sequence). V was cut by 5 bases and J by 3 bases, with 19 bases left in between. The CDR3 is 16 residues long. CDR3 nucleotides: TGTGCCAGCAGCCGCCCGGGACGGATGGGGGACACTGAAGCTTTCTTT. Its translation is CASSRPGRMGDTEAFF.

The V call is TRBV28, the J call TRBJ1-5, with a weak D call TRBD1 (5 bases). Germline-derived CDR1 and CDR2 are MDHEN and SYDVKM. The CDR3 sequence is 18 residues long. With 5 bases removed from V and 0 bases from J, the gap between germline ends came to 20 bases. This CDR3 is CASSPLGGIFDSNQPQHF. Written as DNA, the CDR3 is TGTGCCAGCAGTCCGTTGGGGGGGATTTTCGATAGCAATCAGCCCCAGCATTTT.

The genes are TRBV2 and TRBJ1-3; TRBD1 aligns across 8 bases. Germline CDR1 SNHLY, CDR2 FYNNEI. The ends lost 7 bases at V and 2 bases at J; junction bases unmatched: 4. This CDR3 contains 14 residues. CDR3 in DNA: TGTGCCAGCACCGGACAGGGCACTGGAAACACCATATATTTT. Translated, it gives CASTGQGTGNTIYF.

This clone was counted a few times. The chain uses TRBV28 and TRBJ1-5, with D possibly matching TRBD1 (5 bases). Germline V gives CDR1 MDHEN, CDR2 SYDVKM. The CDR3 length is 13 residues. Trimming pared 7 bases from V and 2 bases from J, leaving 9 bases between. CDR3 region: CASTPGGNQPQHF. DNA for the CDR3: TGTGCCAGCACTCCGGGGGGCAATCAGCCCCAGCATTTT.

The DNA for the CDR3 is TGTGCCAGCAGTTTACGGGGGACAGGGATTGAAAAACTGTTTTTT. This gives the protein CASSLRGTGIEKLFF. This sequence joins TRBV27 and TRBJ1-4; the match to TRBD1 covers 9 bases. Germline-derived CDR1 and CDR2 are MNHEY and SMNVEV (reference sequence). The CDR3 totals 15 residues. The junction had 5 bases not matched to a gene; V was cut back by 2 bases and J by 7 bases.

This clone is a singleton in its sample. The J gene is TRBJ2-5, the V gene TRBV7-3; D perhaps matches TRBD1 (7 bases). Germline CDR1 reads SGHTA; CDR2 reads FQGTGA. The CDR3 has 18 amino acids. Trimming cost V 2 bases and J 0 bases, with 19 bases left between them. The CDR3 nucleotides are TGTGCCAGCAGCTTAGGTGCAGGGGGGATTTCGCACCAAGAGACCCAGTACTTC. This sequence encodes CASSLGAGGISHQETQYF.

The rearrangement joins TRBV7-3 to TRBJ2-1; 9 bases align to TRBD2. CDR3 length equals 16 residues. Germline trimming cut 5 bases from V and 9 bases from J; bases unmatched to any gene: 14. CDR1 is SGHTA and CDR2 is FQGTGA in the germline V gene. The CDR3 protein is CASSDGPFSGSPEQFF. In DNA, the CDR3 is TGTGCCAGCAGCGATGGCCCGTTTAGCGGGAGCCCTGAGCAGTTCTTC.

The CDR3 sequence is CASSRRRQVVSYNEQFF. The CDR3 DNA reads as TGTGCCAGCAGTCGTAGGCGACAGGTTGTTTCCTACAATGAGCAGTTCTTC. The rearrangement links TRBV2 to TRBJ2-1; TRBD1 might be the D (6 bases). V dropped 5 bases and J dropped 1 base, with 18 bases sitting between them. Germline V gives CDR1 SNHLY, CDR2 FYNNEI. The CDR3 runs 17 residues.

This clone came up a few times. J is TRBJ2-3 and V is TRBV29-1; 7 bases agree with TRBD2. V dropped 5 bases and J dropped 0; count of bases not matched to a gene: 11. Germline loops: CDR1 SQVTM, CDR2 ANQGSEA. The length of the CDR3 is 16 residues. The CDR3 nucleotides read TGCAGCGTTATGGGGCCGGGGGGATATAGCACAGATACGCAGTATTTT. Translation gives CSVMGPGGYSTDTQYF.

This chain connects TRBV9 to TRBJ2-1; D perhaps matches TRBD1 (5 bases). CDR1 SGDLS and CDR2 YYNGEE come from the germline V gene. The CDR3 has 13 amino acids. Trimming took off 3 bases at V and 5 bases at J, with 9 bases between the two ends. CDR3 sequence: CASSAQVHNEQFF. The CDR3 DNA is TGTGCCAGCAGCGCACAGGTCCACAATGAGCAGTTCTTC.

The V gene is TRBV5-5, the J gene TRBJ2-6; 13 bases map to TRBD2. CDR1 is SGHKS and CDR2 is YYEKEE in the germline V gene (reference sequence). This CDR3 has 17 amino acids. The trim removed 4 bases at V and 4 bases at J, leaving 5 bases unmatched. The chain's CDR3 is CASSVLAGGAGANVLTF. The CDR3 DNA reads TGTGCCAGCAGCGTACTAGCGGGAGGGGCGGGGGCCAACGTCCTGACTTTC. Using reference TRBV5-5 and TRBJ2-6 for the parts outside the CDR3, the full variable domain is DAGVTQSPTHLIKTRGQQVTLRCSPISGHKSVSWYQQVLGQGPQFIFQYYEKEERGRGNFPDRFSARQFPNYSSELNVNALLLGDSALYLCASSVLAGGAGANVLTFGAGSRLTVL.

To note about this clone: This sample includes further DNA sequences coding for the same CDR3. The chain joins TRBV28 to TRBJ1-2; D ambiguous. Looked up from germline, CDR1 is MDHEN and CDR2 is SYDVKM. The ends were cut back, 3 bases at V and 2 bases at J, with 4 bases in the middle. The CDR3 is 12 residues long. The CDR3 sequence is CASSLLNYGYTF. In nucleotides, the CDR3 is TGTGCCAGCAGTTTGCTCAACTATGGCTACACCTTC.

The chain is built from TRBV7-6 and TRBJ2-1; 7 positions match TRBD2. The J segment lost 7 bases and the V segment lost 2 bases, leaving 8 bases of the junction unmatched. Germline CDR1 and CDR2: SGHVS and FNYEAQ. The CDR3 contains 15 residues. The CDR3 here is CASSLLAGVPNEQFF. As DNA, the CDR3 is TGTGCCAGCAGCTTACTCGCGGGAGTGCCGAATGAGCAGTTCTTC.

This sequence joins TRBV12-1 and TRBJ2-3; TRBD2, as called in the table, went unchecked against the DNA. TRBV12-1 is a known pseudogene. The CDR3 is 17 residues long. This CDR3 reads CASSPYWTSGETDTQYF. The CDR3 region has the DNA TGTGCCAGCAGCCCCTACTGGACTAGCGGGGAGACAGATACGCAGTATTTT.

The chain has TRBV7-2 and TRBJ2-3, with 13 bases that match TRBD2. CDR1 SGHTA and CDR2 FQGNSA come from the germline V gene. Trimming at V came to 5 bases and at J to 4 bases, leaving 3 bases not matched to a gene. This CDR3 comprises 15 residues. Written as DNA, the CDR3 is TGTGCCAGCAGCCCCGGACTAGCGGGGGCAGATACGCAGTATTTT. It is translated as CASSPGLAGADTQYF.

This chain uses TRBV5-1 with TRBJ2-1; 11 bases fit TRBD2. Germline CDR1 and CDR2: SGHRS and YFSETQ. After removal of 0 bases from V and 3 bases from J, the junction contained 5 bases not matched to a gene. The CDR3 has 17 residues. CDR3 amino acids: CASSLATLAGGYNEQFF. The CDR3 DNA sequence: TGCGCCAGCAGCTTGGCCACCCTAGCGGGGGGCTACAATGAGCAGTTCTTC. The full variable domain, in which reference TRBV5-1 and TRBJ2-1 provide the parts outside the CDR3, is KAGVTQTPRYLIKTRGQQVTLSCSPISGHRSVSWYQQTPGQGLQFLFEYFSETQRNKGNFPGRFSGRQFSNSRSEMNVSTLELGDSALYLCASSLATLAGGYNEQFFGPGTRLTVL.

This chain joins TRBV6-5 and TRBJ1-2, with a weak D call TRBD1 (6 bases). This CDR3 has 16 residues. Trimming shortened V by 2 bases and J by 0 bases, and 13 bases separated the two germline ends. The germline V gene encodes CDR1 MNHEY and CDR2 SVGAGI. The CDR3: CASSYGGRRSNYGYTF. CDR3 DNA sequence: TGTGCCAGCAGTTACGGGGGGCGCCGGTCTAACTATGGCTACACCTTC.

V gene TRBV7-8 combines with J gene TRBJ2-3; D remains ambiguous. The CDR3 is 14 residues long. V lost 11 bases and J 2 bases, leaving 17 bases between the germline ends. Germline V gives CDR1 SGHVS, CDR2 FQNEAQ. CDR3 region: CASNTGRYTDTQYF. The CDR3 DNA sequence: TGTGCCTCGAACACCGGGCGTTACACAGATACGCAGTATTTT.